Listed here are 23 T cell receptor beta chains from one sample, sequenced in a study of CD8+ T cells in alopecia areata. Treatment of the sample: oral pan-JAK inhibitor, 5-10 mg twice daily. Extraction of RNA preceded its reverse transcription into cDNA, which served as the sequencing template. The repertoire was sequenced with immunoSEQ multiplex PCR; TCRdb's copy has only in-frame clones and lacks some. The profile covers nearly 200,000 clones, with roughly 64% appearing a single time and about 5% taken by the ten largest. This specimen was CD4+ T cells sorted from blood, taken at week 24, from a patient treated with tofacitinib. These receptors were taken from a human donor with alopecia areata.

CDR3 DNA sequence: TGTGCCAGCAGTTACTCGACGGCTTGGTCCGGCTACGAGCAGTACTTC. The encoded protein is CASSYSTAWSGYEQYF. The rearrangement uses TRBV6-5 and TRBJ2-7; D gene ambiguous. The germline CDR1 and CDR2 sequences are MNHEY and SVGAGI. This CDR3 spans 16 amino acids. V shed 0 bases and J shed 3 bases, with 15 bases lying between them.

The V and J genes are TRBV30 and TRBJ2-7, with D unresolved. The V gene's germline CDR1 is GTSNPN and CDR2 SVGIG (reference sequence). The CDR3 runs 11 residues. Trimming shortened V by 1 base and J by 3 bases, and 4 bases separated the two germline ends. CDR3 sequence: CAWSAVYEQYF. CDR3 nucleotides: TGTGCCTGGAGTGCCGTCTACGAGCAGTACTTC.

The chain joins TRBV23-1 to TRBJ2-5; 9 bases match TRBD2. TRBV23-1 is given ORF status, its function remaining uncertain. The CDR3 spans 15 residues. Losses at the gene ends were 0 bases for V and 2 bases for J; bases not matched to a gene: 1. CDR3 coding DNA: TGCGCCAGCAGTCAATCGACTAGCGGTCAAGAGACCCAGTACTTC. Amino acid sequence: CASSQSTSGQETQYF.

The CDR3 spells CASIGDVGANEQYF. The CDR3 region has the DNA TGTGCCAGCATAGGGGACGTAGGAGCCAACGAGCAGTACTTC. V usage is TRBV6-5 and J usage is TRBJ2-7; TRBD1 or TRBD2 may be the D gene (5 bases each). V lost 7 bases to trimming and J lost 5 bases, with 18 bases between them. Per germline, CDR1 MNHEY and CDR2 SVGAGI. The length of the CDR3 is 14 residues.

This clone showed up just once. This chain links TRBV7-9 with TRBJ1-2, with a tentative D call TRBD1 (5 bases). Trimming pared 3 bases from V and 4 bases from J, leaving 12 bases between. The CDR3 contains 14 residues. From germline, CDR1 is SEHNR and CDR2 FQNEAQ (reference sequence). DNA of the CDR3: TGTGCCAGCAGCTTGTTGACAGATTCCTATGGCTACACCTTC. Amino acids: CASSLLTDSYGYTF.

The chain combines TRBV7-8 with TRBJ2-7; 9 nucleotides agree with TRBD1. The trim removed 5 bases at V and 2 bases at J, leaving 4 bases unmatched. The germline V gene has CDR1 SGHVS and CDR2 FQNEAQ. The CDR3 spans 14 residues. CDR3 amino acids: CASSLRDRAYEQYF. The CDR3 nucleotides are TGTGCCAGCAGCCTTAGGGACAGGGCCTACGAGCAGTACTTC.

This clone appeared a few times. This chain links TRBV7-9 with TRBJ2-3; D ambiguous. The CDR3 extends over 14 amino acids. The V gene's germline CDR1 is SEHNR and CDR2 FQNEAQ (reference sequence). Trimming removed 7 bases from V and 6 bases from J, with 17 bases in between. For the CDR3, the DNA is TGTGCCAGCACCATGGACGGCCGGCCCGATACGCAGTATTTT. Its protein is CASTMDGRPDTQYF.

The chain joins TRBV4-3 to TRBJ1-1; maybe TRBD1 (5 bases). CDR1 LGHNA and CDR2 YSLEER come from the germline V gene. The CDR3 contains 19 residues. Trimming removed 3 bases from V and 4 bases from J, with 27 bases in between. The CDR3 sequence: CASSHLRGRDGGNGTEAFF. The CDR3, as DNA: TGCGCCAGCAGCCACCTCCGCGGGCGGGACGGCGGTAACGGCACTGAAGCTTTCTTT.

The CDR3 DNA follows: TGTGCCACCAGCAGCCGAACAGGGGGAGGCTACACCTTC. Protein sequence: CATSSRTGGGYTF. The J gene is TRBJ1-2, the V gene TRBV15; 8 bases line up with TRBD1. CDR3 length: 13 amino acids. The germline CDR1 and CDR2 sequences are LNHNV and YYDKDF (reference sequence). Unmatched junction bases numbered 5, after V lost 3 bases and J lost 8 bases. Using reference TRBV15 and TRBJ1-2 for the parts outside the CDR3, the full variable domain is DAMVIQNPRYQVTQFGKPVTLSCSQTLNHNVMYWYQQKSSQAPKLLFHYYDKDFNNEADTPDNFQSRRPNTSFCFLDIRSPGLGDTAMYLCATSSRTGGGYTFGSGTRLTVV.

In this sample, this clone turned up a few times. This chain connects TRBV9 to TRBJ1-1; D unresolved. CDR1 SGDLS and CDR2 YYNGEE come from the germline V gene. Trimming took off 0 bases at V and 3 bases at J, with 3 bases between the two ends. This CDR3 spans 12 amino acids. The CDR3 DNA reads as TGTGCCAGCAGCGTAGTCGACACTGAAGCTTTCTTT. It encodes CASSVVDTEAFF.

The chain recombines TRBV29-1 with TRBJ1-1; 10 bases map to TRBD1. Germline CDR1 SQVTM, CDR2 ANQGSEA. Trimming cost V 7 bases and J 8 bases; bases outside gene matches: 7. The CDR3 is made up of 12 amino acids. CDR3 residues: CSGRQGAREAFF. The CDR3 region has the DNA TGCAGCGGCAGACAGGGGGCGAGGGAAGCTTTCTTT.

V usage is TRBV5-4 and J usage is TRBJ2-6, with D uncertain. V gave up 4 bases and J gave up 3 bases, with 11 bases separating them. CDR3 length: 15 amino acids. Germline-derived CDR1 and CDR2 are SGHNT and YYREEE (reference sequence). DNA of the CDR3: TGTGCCAGCAGCAGTGAAGGGTATGGGGCCAACGTCCTGACTTTC. This encodes CASSSEGYGANVLTF.

This chain connects TRBV6-1 to TRBJ2-2; maybe TRBD1 (5 bases). V lost 6 bases and J lost 2, with 13 bases in between. CDR1 and CDR2 (germline): MNHNS, SASEGT. The CDR3 has 15 residues. Here the CDR3 reads CASRVTGLNTGELFF. In DNA, the CDR3 is TGTGCCAGCAGGGTCACAGGCCTAAACACCGGGGAGCTGTTTTTT.

The genes are TRBV4-3 and TRBJ2-7; 10 bases align to TRBD2. The CDR3 totals 17 residues. The V gene end was trimmed by 1 base and the J gene end by 2 bases; junction bases not matched to a gene: 8. Germline CDR1 is LGHNA and CDR2 is YSLEER. Here the CDR3 reads CASSQVHSGTSAYEQYF. In DNA form, the CDR3 reads TGCGCCAGCAGCCAAGTCCACTCCGGGACTAGCGCCTACGAGCAGTACTTC.

This clone was seen a handful of times. The chain joins TRBV4-1 to TRBJ2-5; 7 bases match TRBD2. Losses at the gene ends were 2 bases for V and 5 bases for J; bases not matched to a gene: 5. Germline loops: CDR1 MGHRA, CDR2 YSYEKL. The CDR3 loop spans 14 amino acids. The CDR3 is CASSQRLAQETQYF. The CDR3 DNA sequence: TGCGCCAGCAGCCAAAGACTAGCCCAGGAGACCCAGTACTTC.

The chain couples TRBV15 to TRBJ1-1; no reliable D call. The length of the CDR3 is 13 residues. From germline, CDR1 is LNHNV and CDR2 YYDKDF (reference sequence). Trimming stripped 5 bases from V and 3 bases from J, with 10 bases between. The CDR3: CATSPILDTEAFF. CDR3 DNA: TGTGCCACCAGCCCAATCCTGGACACTGAAGCTTTCTTT.

CDR3 region: CAWSVRVGATGELFF. DNA for the CDR3: TGTGCCTGGAGTGTACGCGTGGGGGCCACCGGGGAGCTGTTTTTT. The rearrangement uses TRBV30 and TRBJ2-2; D is perhaps TRBD1 (6 bases). Trimming took off 0 bases at V and 4 bases at J, with 12 bases between the two ends. This CDR3 has 15 amino acids. CDR1 and CDR2 (germline): GTSNPN, SVGIG (reference sequence).

This clone was counted a few times. The rearrangement uses TRBV28 and TRBJ2-5, with 11 bases aligning to TRBD2. The CDR3 spans 16 residues. The trim removed 4 bases at V and 5 bases at J, leaving 9 bases unmatched. Germline V gene lookup returns CDR1 MDHEN and CDR2 SYDVKM. As DNA, the CDR3 is TGTGCCAGCAGTTCAACTAGCGGGAGTTCCGAGGAGACCCAGTACTTC. It yields the protein CASSSTSGSSEETQYF.

J is TRBJ2-4 and V is TRBV7-9; the D gene is possibly TRBD2 (7 bases). CDR1 is SEHNR, CDR2 FQNEAQ, per germline (reference sequence). The CDR3 consists of 16 residues. V was clipped by 5 bases and J by 0 bases, with 14 bases between them. This chain's CDR3 is CASSPSGGLAKNIQYF. For the CDR3, the DNA is TGTGCCAGCAGCCCGTCGGGGGGCCTAGCCAAAAACATTCAGTACTTC. The entire variable domain, with the rest obtained from reference TRBV7-9 and TRBJ2-4, is as follows: DTGVSQNPRHKITKRGQNVTFRCDPISEHNRLYWYRQTLGQGPEFLTYFQNEAQLEKSRLLSDRFSAERPKGSFSTLEIQRTEQGDSAMYLCASSPSGGLAKNIQYFGAGTRLSVL.

The V and J genes are TRBV6-1 and TRBJ2-5; D unresolved. Looked up from germline, CDR1 is MNHNS and CDR2 is SASEGT. V shed 3 bases and J shed 9 bases, with 8 bases lying between them. This CDR3 is built from 11 residues. This CDR3 reads CASSDSIPQYF. Written as DNA, the CDR3 is TGTGCCAGCAGTGATTCAATACCCCAGTACTTC.

This clone was recorded a few times. The CDR3 nucleotides are TGTGCCAGCAGCTTTTCGGGAGGGGTGGAGACCCAGTACTTC. Its protein is CASSFSGGVETQYF. The chain uses TRBV5-6 and TRBJ2-5, with 8 positions matching TRBD2. Germline-derived CDR1 and CDR2 are SGHDT and YYEEEE. The V gene end was trimmed by 2 bases and the J gene end by 5 bases; junction bases not matched to a gene: 5. The CDR3 is made up of 14 amino acids. Using reference TRBV5-6 and TRBJ2-5 for the parts outside the CDR3, the full variable domain is DAGVTQSPTHLIKTRGQQVTLRCSPKSGHDTVSWYQQALGQGPQFIFQYYEEEERQRGNFPDRFSGHQFPNYSSELNVNALLLGDSALYLCASSFSGGVETQYFGPGTRLLVL.

V gene TRBV2 combines with J gene TRBJ2-6, with D maybe TRBD1 (7 bases). The germline gives CDR1 SNHLY, CDR2 FYNNEI. This CDR3 has 16 amino acids. V lost 4 bases and J lost 1, with 11 bases in between. CDR3 sequence: CASSVAGGSGANVLTF. The CDR3 region has the DNA TGTGCCAGCAGTGTTGCAGGGGGGTCTGGGGCCAACGTCCTGACTTTC.

V is TRBV7-7 and J is TRBJ2-3; D is ambiguous. Germline CDR1 SSHAT, CDR2 FNYEAQ (reference sequence). The V and J ends lost 5 bases and 4 bases respectively, with 10 bases between them. The CDR3 has 13 residues. CDR3 residues: CASSPLGPDTQYF. CDR3 bases: TGTGCCAGCAGCCCGTTAGGGCCAGATACGCAGTATTTT.